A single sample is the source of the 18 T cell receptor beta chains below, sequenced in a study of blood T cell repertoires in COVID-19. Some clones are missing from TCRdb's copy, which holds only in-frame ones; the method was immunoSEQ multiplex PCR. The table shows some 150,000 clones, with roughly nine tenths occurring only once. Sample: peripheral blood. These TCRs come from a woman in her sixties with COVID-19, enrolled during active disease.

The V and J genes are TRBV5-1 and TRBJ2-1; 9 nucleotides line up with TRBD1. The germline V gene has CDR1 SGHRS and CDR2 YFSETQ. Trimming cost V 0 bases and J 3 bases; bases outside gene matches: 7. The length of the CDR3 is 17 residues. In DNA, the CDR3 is TGCGCCAGCAGCTTGGAAGGGGACAGGGAATTCTACAATGAGCAGTTCTTC. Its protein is CASSLEGDREFYNEQFF.

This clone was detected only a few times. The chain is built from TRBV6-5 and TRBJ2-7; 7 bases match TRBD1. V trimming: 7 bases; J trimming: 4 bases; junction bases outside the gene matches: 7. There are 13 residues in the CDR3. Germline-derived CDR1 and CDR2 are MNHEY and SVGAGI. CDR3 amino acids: CASTETGLYEQYF. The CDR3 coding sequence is TGTGCCAGCACCGAGACAGGGTTGTACGAGCAGTACTTC.

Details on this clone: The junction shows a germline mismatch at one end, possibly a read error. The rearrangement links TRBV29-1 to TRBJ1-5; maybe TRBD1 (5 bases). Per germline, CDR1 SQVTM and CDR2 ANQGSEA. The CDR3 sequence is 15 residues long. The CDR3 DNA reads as TGCAGCGTTCAAGAGGGTGGGGCCGTCAATCAGCCCCAGCATTTT. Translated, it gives CSVQEGGAVNQPQHF.

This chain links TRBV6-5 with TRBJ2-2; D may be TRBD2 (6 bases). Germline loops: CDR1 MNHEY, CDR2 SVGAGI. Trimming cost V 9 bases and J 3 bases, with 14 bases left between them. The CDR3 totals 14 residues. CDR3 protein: CASKGLAYTGELFF. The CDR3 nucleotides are TGTGCCAGTAAAGGTCTAGCGTACACCGGGGAGCTGTTTTTT.

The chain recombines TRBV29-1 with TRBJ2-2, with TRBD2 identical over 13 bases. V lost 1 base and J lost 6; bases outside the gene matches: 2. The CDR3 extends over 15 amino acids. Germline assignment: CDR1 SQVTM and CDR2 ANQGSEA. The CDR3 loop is CSVEAGLAGPGELFF. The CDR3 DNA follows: TGCAGCGTTGAAGCGGGACTAGCGGGACCCGGGGAGCTGTTTTTT.

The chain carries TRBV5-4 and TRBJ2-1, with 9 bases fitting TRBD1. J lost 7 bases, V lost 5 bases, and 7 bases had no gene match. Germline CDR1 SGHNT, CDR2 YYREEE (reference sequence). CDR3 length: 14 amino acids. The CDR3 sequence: CASRKEQGANEQFF. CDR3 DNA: TGTGCCAGCAGAAAGGAACAGGGGGCGAATGAGCAGTTCTTC.

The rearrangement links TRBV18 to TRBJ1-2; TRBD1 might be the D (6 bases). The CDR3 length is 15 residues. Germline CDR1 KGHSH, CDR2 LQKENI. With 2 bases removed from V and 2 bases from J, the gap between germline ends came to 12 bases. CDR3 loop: CASSPNPGVNYGYTF. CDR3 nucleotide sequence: TGTGCCAGCTCACCAAATCCAGGGGTAAACTATGGCTACACCTTC.

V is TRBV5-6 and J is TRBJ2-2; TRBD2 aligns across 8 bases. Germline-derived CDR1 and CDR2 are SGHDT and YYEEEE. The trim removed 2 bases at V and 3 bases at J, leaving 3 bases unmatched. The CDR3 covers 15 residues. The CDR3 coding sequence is TGTGCCAGCAGCTTAGCGGGAGTATACACCGGGGAGCTGTTTTTT. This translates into CASSLAGVYTGELFF.

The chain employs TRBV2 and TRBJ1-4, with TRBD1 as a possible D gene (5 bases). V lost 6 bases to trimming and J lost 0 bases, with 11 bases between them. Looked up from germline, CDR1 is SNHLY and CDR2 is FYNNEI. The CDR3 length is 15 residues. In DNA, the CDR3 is TGTGCCAGCAGCTTAGACAGAGCAACTAATGAAAAACTGTTTTTT. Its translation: CASSLDRATNEKLFF.

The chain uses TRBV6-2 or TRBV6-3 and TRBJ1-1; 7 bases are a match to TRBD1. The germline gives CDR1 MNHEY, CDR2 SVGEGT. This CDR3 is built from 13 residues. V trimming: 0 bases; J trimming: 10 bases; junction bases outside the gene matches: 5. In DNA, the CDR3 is TGTGCCAGCAGTTACTCCACAGGGGTTTCAGCTTTCTTT. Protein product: CASSYSTGVSAFF.

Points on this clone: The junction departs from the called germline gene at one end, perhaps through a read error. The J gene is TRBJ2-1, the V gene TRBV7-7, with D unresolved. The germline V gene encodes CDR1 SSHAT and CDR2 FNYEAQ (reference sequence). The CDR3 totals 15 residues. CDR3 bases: TGTGCTAGCAGCTTAGATACAACTACGGGCAATGAGCAGTTCTTC. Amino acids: CASSLDTTTGNEQFF. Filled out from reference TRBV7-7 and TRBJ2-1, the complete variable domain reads GAGVSQSPRYKVTKRGQDVTLRCDPISSHATLYWYQQALGQGPEFLTYFNYEAQPDKSGLPSDRFSAERPEGSISTLTIQRTEQRDSAMYRCASSLDTTTGNEQFFGPGTRLTVL.

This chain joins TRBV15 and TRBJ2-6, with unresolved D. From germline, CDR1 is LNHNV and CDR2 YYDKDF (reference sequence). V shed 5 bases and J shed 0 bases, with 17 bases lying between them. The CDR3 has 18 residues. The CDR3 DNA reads TGTGCCACCAGCCCAGAGGCATACGGCAGCTCTGGGGCCAACGTCCTGACTTTC. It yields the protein CATSPEAYGSSGANVLTF.

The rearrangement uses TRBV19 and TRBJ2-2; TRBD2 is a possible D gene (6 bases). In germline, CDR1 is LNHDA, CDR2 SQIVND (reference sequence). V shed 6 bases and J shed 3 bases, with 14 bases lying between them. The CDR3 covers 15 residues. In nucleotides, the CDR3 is TGTGCCAGTAGCATGGGTGCGGGGTACACCGGGGAGCTGTTTTTT. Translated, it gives CASSMGAGYTGELFF. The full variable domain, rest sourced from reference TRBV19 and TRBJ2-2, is DGGITQSPKYLFRKEGQNVTLSCEQNLNHDAMYWYRQDPGQGLRLIYYSQIVNDFQKGDIAEGYSVSREKKESFPLTVTSAQKNPTAFYLCASSMGAGYTGELFFGEGSRLTVL.

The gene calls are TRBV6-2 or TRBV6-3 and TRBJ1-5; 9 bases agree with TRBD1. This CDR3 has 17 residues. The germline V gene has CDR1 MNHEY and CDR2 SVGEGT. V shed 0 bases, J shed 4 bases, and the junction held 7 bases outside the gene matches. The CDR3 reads CASSYSQQGARNQPQHF. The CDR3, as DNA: TGTGCCAGCAGTTACTCACAACAGGGGGCGCGAAATCAGCCCCAGCATTTT.

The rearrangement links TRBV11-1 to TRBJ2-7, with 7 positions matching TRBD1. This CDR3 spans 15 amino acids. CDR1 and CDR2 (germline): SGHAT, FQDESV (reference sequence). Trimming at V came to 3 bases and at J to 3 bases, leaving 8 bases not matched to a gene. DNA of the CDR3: TGTGCCAGCAGCTTGTTGACAGGGCCGAGCTACGAGCAGTACTTC. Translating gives CASSLLTGPSYEQYF.

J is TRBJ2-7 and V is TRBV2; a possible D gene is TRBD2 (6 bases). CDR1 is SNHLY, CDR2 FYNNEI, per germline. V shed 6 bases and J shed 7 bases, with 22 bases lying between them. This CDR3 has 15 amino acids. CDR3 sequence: CASSIAAPGFSEQYF. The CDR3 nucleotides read TGTGCCAGCAGCATAGCGGCTCCAGGGTTTTCGGAGCAGTACTTC.

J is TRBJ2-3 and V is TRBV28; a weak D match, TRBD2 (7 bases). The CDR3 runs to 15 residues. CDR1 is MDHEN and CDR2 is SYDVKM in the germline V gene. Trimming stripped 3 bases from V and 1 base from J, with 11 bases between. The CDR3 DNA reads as TGTGCCAGCAGTTTGGGGCGGGGGCGCACAGATACGCAGTATTTT. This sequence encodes CASSLGRGRTDTQYF.

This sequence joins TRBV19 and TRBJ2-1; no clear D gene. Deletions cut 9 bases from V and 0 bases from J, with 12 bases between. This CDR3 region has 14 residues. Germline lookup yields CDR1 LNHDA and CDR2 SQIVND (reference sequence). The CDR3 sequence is CASTEPSSYNEQFF. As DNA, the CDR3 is TGTGCCAGCACGGAGCCGAGCTCCTACAATGAGCAGTTCTTC.